A selection of T cell receptor beta chains follows, all from one sample in a study of T cell changes during pregnancy in multiple sclerosis. The method was immunoSEQ multiplex PCR; TCRdb's version includes in-frame clones alone and lacks a portion of them. The table shows around 86,000 clones, with about 93% occurring only once. Sequences were derived from peripheral blood, sampled in the first trimester of pregnancy. These receptors all come from a female donor with multiple sclerosis, enrolled in a pregnancy study. CDR3s include the opening cysteine and the closing phenylalanine or tryptophan. D genes are given only for firm matches. Clone size is shown for a subset of rows, as once, few, many or a class of expanded clone.

CDR3 DNA,CDR3 protein,D gene,clone size,V gene,J gene
TGTGCCAGCTCACCACTTCCGACTGGGAGTAACACTGAAGCTTTCTTT,CASSPLPTGSNTEAFF,NA,NA,TRBV18,TRBJ1-1
TGTGCCAGCAGTTTAACCCCGAGGTGGACTAATGAAAAACTGTTTTTT,CASSLTPRWTNEKLFF,NA,NA,TRBV27,TRBJ1-4
TGTGCCAGTAGTCTGACAACTAGCACAGATACGCAGTATTTT,CASSLTTSTDTQYF,NA,NA,TRBV19,TRBJ2-3
TGTGCCAGCAGCTTGGGGGGGGGATTCAAGTACGAGCAGTACTTC,CASSLGGGFKYEQYF,TRBD2,NA,TRBV5-4,TRBJ2-7
TGTGCCAGCAGTAAGGTTACAGGGCCCTCCTACGAGCAGTACTTC,CASSKVTGPSYEQYF,NA,NA,TRBV28,TRBJ2-7
TGTGCCAGCAGCCAGAACAGGGTGGGGAACGGGGAGCTGTTTTTT,CASSQNRVGNGELFF,NA,NA,TRBV4-2,TRBJ2-2
TGCGCCAGCAGTGATGGGACAGGGTTAGCCAAAAACATTCAGTACTTC,CASSDGTGLAKNIQYF,TRBD1,NA,TRBV10-1,TRBJ2-4
TGCGCCAGCAGGGGGCTTAACTACGAGCAGTACTTC,CASRGLNYEQYF,NA,NA,TRBV5-1,TRBJ2-7
TGTGCCAGCAGTTACTCGAGGGACATCCCTCAGCCCCAGCATTTT,CASSYSRDIPQPQHF,NA,NA,TRBV6-6,TRBJ1-5
TGTGCCACCAGCAGAGGGCGGAGCTCTGGAAACACCATATATTTT,CATSRGRSSGNTIYF,NA,NA,TRBV15,TRBJ1-3
TGTGCCAGCACCTGGACAGCGTTCTTTAATTCACCCCTCCACTTT,CASTWTAFFNSPLHF,NA,few,TRBV7-2,TRBJ1-6
TGTGCCAGCAGCATGGACAGCCGCACAGATACGCAGTATTTT,CASSMDSRTDTQYF,NA,NA,TRBV7-7,TRBJ2-3
TGCAGCGGGACAGGGGGGTTTGACACTGAAGCTTTCTTT,CSGTGGFDTEAFF,TRBD1,NA,TRBV29-1,TRBJ1-1
TGTGCCAGCAGCTTAAAGGGGGTACCCCCCGCTTTCTTT,CASSLKGVPPAFF,NA,NA,TRBV7-3,TRBJ1-1
TGTGCCAGCAGCTTCCGTCGTGGGACTGTAGAGACCCAGTACTTC,CASSFRRGTVETQYF,NA,NA,TRBV5-4,TRBJ2-5
TGTGCCAGTACCCACCCAGTCTTCACAGATACGCAGTATTTT,CASTHPVFTDTQYF,NA,NA,TRBV7-9,TRBJ2-3
TGTGCCAGCAGAAAACAGGGGGCATCGGGGGAGCAGTACTTC,CASRKQGASGEQYF,TRBD1,NA,TRBV2,TRBJ2-7
TGTGCCAGCAGCTTAGGCCAGGGTCCCGAGCAGTTCTTC,CASSLGQGPEQFF,NA,NA,TRBV7-6,TRBJ2-1
TGTGCCAGCAGTTACTCCAGGGGGAACTATGGCTACACCTTC,CASSYSRGNYGYTF,TRBD1,once,TRBV6-5,TRBJ1-2
TGCGCCAGCAGCGGGACAGGGGGCACTGAAGCTTTCTTT,CASSGTGGTEAFF,TRBD1,NA,TRBV5-1,TRBJ1-1
TGTGCCATCAGTTCGACTAGCGGGGACTACAATGAGCAGTTCTTC,CAISSTSGDYNEQFF,TRBD2,NA,TRBV10-3,TRBJ2-1
TGTGCCAGCAGCTACGATATCCTAGCGGGGCGGACCTACGAGCAGTACTTC,CASSYDILAGRTYEQYF,TRBD2,once,TRBV28,TRBJ2-7
TGCGCCAGCAGGTATGGAGGGGGCGCTTTTGCAGATACGCAGTATTTT,CASRYGGGAFADTQYF,NA,NA,TRBV5-1,TRBJ2-3
TGTGCCAGGGCACGGGTTTCTTCGACCACAGATACGCAGTATTTT,CARARVSSTTDTQYF,NA,NA,TRBV5-3,TRBJ2-3
TGTGCCAGCAGCATGGGACTAGCGGGAGGATCCTACAATGAGCAGTTCTTC,CASSMGLAGGSYNEQFF,TRBD2,NA,TRBV7-6,TRBJ2-1
TGTGCCAGCAAACAGGGGAACACTGAAGCTTTCTTT,CASKQGNTEAFF,NA,NA,TRBV2,TRBJ1-1
TGTGCCAGCAGCGGAGCAGGGGGGAGTGTAGGAAAACTGTTTTTT,CASSGAGGSVGKLFF,TRBD1,NA,TRBV7-9,TRBJ1-4
TGTGCCAGTAGTGTCGACAGGACGGTAGCTTTCTTT,CASSVDRTVAFF,NA,NA,TRBV19,TRBJ1-1
TGCGCCATCAAAACAGGGCCCACAGATACGCAGTATTTT,CAIKTGPTDTQYF,NA,NA,TRBV10-1,TRBJ2-3
TGTGCCAGCAGTGTAACTCCGGGACAGGGGTATAATGAACAGCCCCAGCATTTT,CASSVTPGQGYNEQPQHF,TRBD1,NA,TRBV28,TRBJ1-5
TGTGCCAGCAGGGGGGGAAGCAGGGTCCACGAGCAGTACTTC,CASRGGSRVHEQYF,NA,NA,TRBV6-5,TRBJ2-7
TGTGCCAGCAGGACTAGCGGGGGGGCCTACAATGAGCAGTTCTTC,CASRTSGGAYNEQFF,TRBD2,once,TRBV6-1,TRBJ2-1
TGCGCCAGCAGGGACAGGGGGCTCGGAGCCCCGAACACCATATATTTT,CASRDRGLGAPNTIYF,TRBD1,NA,TRBV10-2,TRBJ1-3
TGTGCCAGCAGCCAAAGGGACAGGGGAACAGATACGCAGTATTTT,CASSQRDRGTDTQYF,TRBD1,NA,TRBV4-2,TRBJ2-3
TGTGCCAGCAGTCGGGGTGAGGGAGCTAATTCACCCCTCCACTTT,CASSRGEGANSPLHF,NA,NA,TRBV6-6,TRBJ1-6
TGTGCCAGCAGCCCGAAGACCCCAACTACTATCTACAATGAGCAGTTCTTC,CASSPKTPTTIYNEQFF,NA,NA,TRBV9,TRBJ2-1
TGCGCCAGCAGCTTGGGCCCGGGAAGCCAAGAGACCCAGTACTTC,CASSLGPGSQETQYF,NA,NA,TRBV5-1,TRBJ2-5
TGTGCCAGCAGCCTAGCGGGGAGGCAAGAGACCCAGTACTTC,CASSLAGRQETQYF,TRBD2,NA,TRBV5-4,TRBJ2-5
TGTGCCAGCAGCCAAGAGCGGGGGGCCCTTGAAAAACTGTTTTTT,CASSQERGALEKLFF,NA,NA,TRBV14,TRBJ1-4
TGTGCCAGCAGTACTCGACAGGGTAGGACCTACGAGCAGTACTTC,CASSTRQGRTYEQYF,TRBD1,NA,TRBV27,TRBJ2-7
TGTGCCAGCAGCTCCACCATGTCGGGCATTCAGTACTTC,CASSSTMSGIQYF,NA,NA,TRBV7-7,TRBJ2-4
TGTGCCAGTAGGCCTTCGGGAAGCTCCTACAATGAGCAGTTCTTC,CASRPSGSSYNEQFF,NA,NA,TRBV19,TRBJ2-1
TGTGCCAGCAGCTTGCGGACAGGGCAGCGGGAGACCCAGTACTTC,CASSLRTGQRETQYF,TRBD1,NA,TRBV5-4,TRBJ2-5
TGTGCCAGCAGTGGCAAAGGGGGTGCTGAAGCTTTCTTT,CASSGKGGAEAFF,NA,NA,TRBV6-1,TRBJ1-1
TGTGCCAGCTCACCACAGGGGGCGGGCACTGAAGCTTTCTTT,CASSPQGAGTEAFF,TRBD1,NA,TRBV18,TRBJ1-1
TGTGCCAGCTCACCACCGGGCAGGGGTTCCTACGAGCAGTACTTC,CASSPPGRGSYEQYF,NA,once,TRBV18,TRBJ2-7
TGTGCCAGCAGTAACGACAGGACCCCTCGGGATGGCTACACCTTC,CASSNDRTPRDGYTF,NA,NA,TRBV6-4,TRBJ1-2
TGTGCCAGCAGCGCCTCGGGACAGACCACTAACTATGGCTACACCTTC,CASSASGQTTNYGYTF,TRBD1,NA,TRBV9,TRBJ1-2
TGTGCCAGCAGCCTCGGCCCTCACTCGGCTCCCAGGTTTTACGAGCAGTACTTC,CASSLGPHSAPRFYEQYF,NA,NA,TRBV11-1,TRBJ2-7
TGCGCCAGCAGCTTGGCCACTAGCGGGAGGGCGATCGAGACCCAGTACTTC,CASSLATSGRAIETQYF,TRBD2,NA,TRBV5-1,TRBJ2-5
TGTGCCATCAGCAACAGGGCCAATGAGCAGTTCTTC,CAISNRANEQFF,NA,NA,TRBV10-3,TRBJ2-1
TGTGCCAGTAGGGTCCGGCAGGGAGGTGGCTACACCTTC,CASRVRQGGGYTF,NA,NA,TRBV19,TRBJ1-2
TGCGCCAGCAGTTCCGGACTAGCTGAATGGACCGGGGAGCTGTTTTTT,CASSSGLAEWTGELFF,TRBD2,NA,TRBV5-1,TRBJ2-2
TGTGCCAGCAGCTTAGTGGGCAGGAACAATCAGCCCCAGCATTTT,CASSLVGRNNQPQHF,NA,NA,TRBV7-2,TRBJ1-5
TGCGCCAGCAGCGCTGAACAGGGCCCCTATGGCTACACCTTC,CASSAEQGPYGYTF,NA,once,TRBV5-1,TRBJ1-2